These 10 T cell receptor beta chains came from one sample sequenced in a study of a mutant IDH1 vaccine in newly diagnosed glioma. Time point of the sample: week 23, last vaccination. In every dose of vaccine, 300 ug of mutant IDH1 20-mer peptide was given alongside topical imiquimod. Antigens of these TCRs are unknown. This table comes from immunoSEQ multiplex PCR, and its TCRdb copy is limited to in-frame clones, with some not included. This table has 70,000 to 95,000 clones, approximately 85% appearing once. Sequencing was performed on PBMCs, taken from a glioma patient whose treatment included an IDH1 peptide vaccine. The receptors were gathered from a woman between 50 and 59 years old with glioma.

This clone was counted a single time. The chain joins TRBV11-2 to TRBJ2-5, with 10 bases identical to TRBD2. V was pared by 1 base and J by 5 bases, with 7 bases of the junction left unmatched. The CDR3 loop spans 16 amino acids. Germline assignment: CDR1 SGHAT and CDR2 FQNNGV. The CDR3 sequence: CASSLGGTSAAETQYF. CDR3 DNA: TGTGCCAGCAGCTTAGGCGGGACTAGCGCGGCGGAGACCCAGTACTTC. Full variable domain (missing parts from reference TRBV11-2 and TRBJ2-5): EAGVAQSPRYKIIEKRQSVAFWCNPISGHATLYWYQQILGQGPKLLIQFQNNGVVDDSQLPKDRFSAERLKGVDSTLKIQPAKLEDSAVYLCASSLGGTSAAETQYFGPGTRLLVL.

The chain links TRBV6-6 to TRBJ1-3; maybe TRBD1 (6 bases). The V gene's germline CDR1 is MNHNY and CDR2 SVGAGI (reference sequence). V lost 7 bases, J lost 4 bases, and 11 bases lay in between. CDR3 size: 13 residues. The DNA for the CDR3 is TGTGCCAGCAAACAGGGAGACGGAAACACCATATATTTT. It translates to CASKQGDGNTIYF.

V is TRBV7-9 and J is TRBJ1-5; TRBD1 aligns across 7 bases. This CDR3 is 17 amino acids long. After removal of 5 bases from V and 0 bases from J, the junction contained 10 bases not matched to a gene. Germline-derived CDR1 and CDR2 are SEHNR and FQNEAQ (reference sequence). The CDR3 is CASSRTGGGYSNQPQHF. The CDR3 DNA reads as TGTGCCAGCAGCCGGACAGGAGGGGGGTATAGCAATCAGCCCCAGCATTTT. Complete variable domain (other parts from reference TRBV7-9 and TRBJ1-5): DTGVSQNPRHKITKRGQNVTFRCDPISEHNRLYWYRQTLGQGPEFLTYFQNEAQLEKSRLLSDRFSAERPKGSFSTLEIQRTEQGDSAMYLCASSRTGGGYSNQPQHFGDGTRLSIL.

The rearrangement links TRBV4-1 to TRBJ2-1; D gene uncertain. CDR1 and CDR2 from the germline V gene are MGHRA and YSYEKL. V lost 6 bases and J 8 bases, leaving 14 bases between the germline ends. The CDR3 length is 13 residues. This CDR3 is CASRGKSLDEQFF. The CDR3 DNA reads TGCGCCAGCAGGGGGAAATCACTCGATGAGCAGTTCTTC.

A few counts support this clone. This rearrangement joins TRBV29-1 to TRBJ2-7, with 7 bases matching TRBD2. Germline V CDR1 and CDR2: SQVTM, ANQGSEA. Trimming at V came to 6 bases and at J to 7 bases, leaving 15 bases not matched to a gene. The CDR3 runs 14 residues. This CDR3 reads CSVPVAGPSREQYF. DNA of the CDR3: TGCAGCGTGCCGGTAGCGGGCCCCTCAAGGGAGCAGTACTTC.

The chain employs TRBV7-6 and TRBJ2-2; D is ambiguous. The germline V and J ends were trimmed by 5 bases and 5 bases, with 6 bases remaining between them. CDR3 length: 12 residues. CDR1 and CDR2 from the germline V gene are SGHVS and FNYEAQ. In nucleotides, the CDR3 is TGTGCCAGCAGCCTGGCGACCGGGGAGCTGTTTTTT. Translating it yields CASSLATGELFF.

On this clone itself: Other DNA sequences in the same sample also yield this CDR3. The rearrangement uses TRBV7-8 and TRBJ1-5; no clear D gene. Germline CDR1 reads SGHVS; CDR2 reads FQNEAQ. V lost 0 bases, J lost 2 bases, and 5 bases lay in between. This CDR3 contains 14 residues. The CDR3 bases are TGTGCCAGCAGCTTAGCGGGCCGCAATCAGCCCCAGCATTTT. It is translated as CASSLAGRNQPQHF.

This chain connects TRBV9 to TRBJ2-7; D possibly corresponds to TRBD2 (5 bases). This CDR3 region has 14 residues. Between the trimmed V and J ends, which lost 4 bases and 2 bases, there was a span of 13 bases. From germline, CDR1 is SGDLS and CDR2 YYNGEE. The CDR3 sequence: CASSPPSGTYEQYF. Written as DNA, the CDR3 is TGTGCCAGCAGCCCTCCAAGCGGAACCTACGAGCAGTACTTC.

This clone was picked up one time. The chain carries TRBV9 and TRBJ2-7; D remains ambiguous. Germline loops: CDR1 SGDLS, CDR2 YYNGEE. V was shortened by 4 bases and J by 3 bases, with 17 bases between the two germline ends. This CDR3 has 15 amino acids. CDR3 DNA sequence: TGTGCCAGCAGCTCGCGCCCCGGACGAGACTACGAGCAGTACTTC. It encodes CASSSRPGRDYEQYF.

V usage is TRBV10-1 and J usage is TRBJ1-3; D not certain. The germline V gene has CDR1 WNHNN and CDR2 SYGVQD (reference sequence). The CDR3 length is 14 residues. V was shortened by 3 bases and J by 0 bases, with 6 bases between the two germline ends. In DNA, the CDR3 is TGCGCCAGCAGTGATCACAACTCTGGAAACACCATATATTTT. Its protein product is CASSDHNSGNTIYF.